Sequencing of this TCR beta chain was carried out in a study of T cell repertoires in cytomegalovirus infection. Study results and caveats: The ex vivo response was dominated by HLA-C-restricted CMV-specific TCR beta clonotypes.

Via MiXCR, TCRdb re-called the reads, giving one row per CDR3 protein. The table lists some 940,000 distinct CDR3 sequences, approximately 31% of them singletons. With regard to this clonotype: What it binds is not known. This sequence may be a read error, since a much larger clone differs from it by one base.

Germline-derived CDR1 and CDR2 are SGHVS and FNYEAQ. The CDR3 loop spans 15 amino acids. The V gene lost 6 bases and the J gene lost 2 bases, with 16 bases spanning the gap. The specimen comprised cultured CD8+ T cells from PBMCs, sampled from culture after CMV antigen stimulation. The receptor comes from a human donor in good health (CMV status not recorded). Some clones in this sample may be carry-over from other donors' samples. The chain couples TRBV7-6 to TRBJ1-1; D gene unclear. The CDR3 DNA reads TGTGCCAGCAGATCCACAGAGACGAGCAACACTGAAGCTTTCTTT. It specifies CASRSTETSNTEAFF.